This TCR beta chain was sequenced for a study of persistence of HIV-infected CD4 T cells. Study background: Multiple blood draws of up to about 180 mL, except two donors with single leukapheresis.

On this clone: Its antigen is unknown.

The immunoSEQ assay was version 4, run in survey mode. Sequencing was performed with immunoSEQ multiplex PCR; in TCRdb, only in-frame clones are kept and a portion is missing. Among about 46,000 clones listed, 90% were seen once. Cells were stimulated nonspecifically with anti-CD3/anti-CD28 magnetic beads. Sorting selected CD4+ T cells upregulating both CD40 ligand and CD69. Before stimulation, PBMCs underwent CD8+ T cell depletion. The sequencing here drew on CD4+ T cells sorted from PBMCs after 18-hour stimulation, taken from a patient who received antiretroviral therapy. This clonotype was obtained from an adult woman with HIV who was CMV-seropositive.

The CDR3 region is CASSGRTASPLHF. In DNA, the CDR3 is TGTGCCAGCAGTGGAAGGACGGCGTCACCCCTCCACTTT. The chain carries TRBV5-6 and TRBJ1-6, with no clear D. The CDR3 runs to 13 residues. V lost 5 bases to trimming and J lost 10 bases, with 13 bases between them. The germline V gene has CDR1 SGHDT and CDR2 YYEEEE.